Below, 9 T cell receptor beta chains from the same sample are listed, as sequenced in a study of blood T cell repertoires in COVID-19. Sequenced by immunoSEQ multiplex PCR; TCRdb stores in-frame clones only, minus some. The sample records 450,000 or so clones, about 88% being singletons. Sequencing input: peripheral blood. The source of these receptors is a man aged 18 to 35 with COVID-19, enrolled during active disease.

The CDR3 DNA sequence: TGTGCCAGCAGCAGATACAGGGGTGACTCCGGGACTAGCCCCTACGAGCAGTACTTC. Translated, it gives CASSRYRGDSGTSPYEQYF. V gene TRBV7-8 combines with J gene TRBJ2-7; 9 bases agree with TRBD2. This CDR3 has 19 residues. Germline-derived CDR1 and CDR2 are SGHVS and FQNEAQ. V trimming: 5 bases; J trimming: 2 bases; junction bases outside the gene matches: 19. Full variable domain (outside the CDR3, taken from reference TRBV7-8 and TRBJ2-7): GAGVSQSPRYKVAKRGQDVALRCDPISGHVSLFWYQQALGQGPEFLTYFQNEAQLDKSGLPSDRFFAERPEGSVSTLKIQRTQQEDSAVYLCASSRYRGDSGTSPYEQYFGPGTRLTVT.

The rearrangement joins TRBV28 to TRBJ1-1; 7 bases map to TRBD1. The CDR3 is 14 amino acids. The V segment lost 4 bases and the J segment 3 bases; nucleotides outside the gene matches: 5. Germline lookup yields CDR1 MDHEN and CDR2 SYDVKM. The CDR3 nucleotides are TGTGCCAGCAGTTCAGGGGGTCTATACACTGAAGCTTTCTTT. Encoded protein: CASSSGGLYTEAFF.

CDR3 protein: CSVADRDRGWWETQYF. The DNA for the CDR3 is TGCAGCGTCGCAGACCGGGACAGGGGTTGGTGGGAGACCCAGTACTTC. The rearrangement joins TRBV29-1 to TRBJ2-5; 10 bases are a match to TRBD1. The junction had 15 bases not matched to a gene; V was cut back by 6 bases and J by 5 bases. CDR1 is SQVTM and CDR2 is ANQGSEA in the germline V gene. CDR3 length equals 16 residues.

This chain connects TRBV6-1 to TRBJ2-1; D remains unclear. Germline CDR1 and CDR2: MNHNS and SASEGT. The CDR3 loop spans 15 amino acids. The V and J ends lost 3 bases and 1 base respectively, with 10 bases between them. The CDR3 bases are TGTGCCAGCAGTGAGAGTAGCTGGTCCTACAATGAGCAGTTCTTC. This sequence encodes CASSESSWSYNEQFF.

This sequence joins TRBV27 and TRBJ2-3; 11 nucleotides align to TRBD2. CDR1 MNHEY and CDR2 SMNVEV come from the germline V gene (reference sequence). The V gene end was trimmed by 5 bases and the J gene end by 6 bases; junction bases not matched to a gene: 4. The CDR3 length is 14 residues. CDR3 in amino acids: CASSLTSGSDTQYF. CDR3 DNA: TGTGCCAGCAGTCTTACTAGCGGGAGTGATACGCAGTATTTT.

This clone was observed a single time. This chain uses TRBV7-8 with TRBJ2-5, with 7 bases that match TRBD1. The germline V gene has CDR1 SGHVS and CDR2 FQNEAQ. This CDR3 has 16 amino acids. Unmatched junction bases numbered 9, after V lost 3 bases and J lost 2 bases. DNA of the CDR3: TGTGCCAGCAGCTTTTTAACAGGGGATTGGCAAGAGACCCAGTACTTC. The encoded protein is CASSFLTGDWQETQYF.

In the case of this clone: Compared with germline, one end of the junction differs, possibly owing to a read error. The rearrangement joins TRBV6-2 or TRBV6-3 to TRBJ1-1, with 7 bases fitting TRBD1. The germline gives CDR1 MNHEY, CDR2 SVGEGT. The CDR3 has 15 residues. CDR3 coding DNA: TGTGCCAGCAGCTTGACTAGGGGGCCGGGGACTGAGGCTTTCTTT. Protein sequence: CASSLTRGPGTEAFF.

This clone was seen a single time. V gene TRBV24-1 combines with J gene TRBJ2-1; TRBD2 might be the D (5 bases). The ends were cut back, 4 bases at V and 2 bases at J, with 14 bases in the middle. Per the germline V gene, CDR1 is KGHDR and CDR2 is SFDVKD. The CDR3 runs to 16 residues. The CDR3 loop reads CATSDLDSKAYNEQFF. The CDR3 DNA sequence: TGTGCCACCAGTGACCTGGACTCCAAAGCCTACAATGAGCAGTTCTTC.

The chain carries TRBV7-6 and TRBJ2-5; 12 nucleotides agree with TRBD2. CDR1 and CDR2 from the germline V gene are SGHVS and FNYEAQ. V trimming: 2 bases; J trimming: 5 bases; junction bases outside the gene matches: 6. This CDR3 is 16 amino acids long. DNA of the CDR3: TGTGCCAGCAGCTTATCGACTAGCGGGAGTTCTGAGACCCAGTACTTC. Amino acids: CASSLSTSGSSETQYF.